These 17 T cell receptor beta chains were all obtained from the same sample, sequenced in a study of blood T cell repertoires in COVID-19. TCRdb keeps only in-frame clones here, not all; method: immunoSEQ multiplex PCR. The table shows about 220,000 clones, with roughly 84% occurring only once. Sequencing used peripheral blood. The origin of the receptors is an elderly woman with acute or convalescent COVID-19.

The rearrangement links TRBV29-1 to TRBJ2-2, with 12 positions matching TRBD1. CDR1 and CDR2 from the germline V gene are SQVTM and ANQGSEA. This CDR3 comprises 15 residues. J lost 7 bases, V lost 2 bases, and 5 bases had no gene match. The CDR3 reads CSVETGTGGRGELFF. As DNA, the CDR3 is TGCAGCGTTGAAACCGGGACAGGGGGCCGCGGGGAGCTGTTTTTT.

This clone was seen just once. The chain employs TRBV7-2 and TRBJ1-5; the match to TRBD1 covers 7 bases. The germline gives CDR1 SGHTA, CDR2 FQGNSA. J was trimmed by 7 bases and V by 0 bases; bases with no gene match: 6. The CDR3 runs to 15 residues. Here the CDR3 DNA reads TGTGCCAGCAGCTTAGCGGGCAGGGGGTCACAGCCCCAGCATTTT. Amino acid sequence: CASSLAGRGSQPQHF.

The chain carries TRBV6-1 and TRBJ2-5; D gene unclear. V lost 2 bases and J 1 base, leaving 8 bases between the germline ends. This CDR3 has 14 amino acids. CDR1 is MNHNS, CDR2 SASEGT, per germline. The CDR3 region has the DNA TGTGCCAGCAGTGAACTGAGGCTCCAAGAGACCCAGTACTTC. Translated, it gives CASSELRLQETQYF.

The chain links TRBV6-4 to TRBJ1-6; 9 nucleotides match TRBD1. Germline V gene sequence: CDR1 MRHNA, CDR2 SNTAGT. The CDR3 consists of 15 residues. The junction had 2 bases not matched to a gene; V was cut back by 6 bases and J by 2 bases. The CDR3 is CASRQGAPYNSPLHF. As DNA, the CDR3 is TGTGCCAGCAGACAGGGGGCCCCCTATAATTCACCCCTCCACTTT.

The chain is built from TRBV24-1 and TRBJ2-3, with D possibly being TRBD2 (5 bases). The CDR3 has 16 amino acids. The germline V and J ends were trimmed by 3 bases and 3 bases, with 15 bases remaining between them. Germline V gene data show CDR1 as KGHDR and CDR2 as SFDVKD. The chain's CDR3 is CATSDAGLGWTDTQYF. In DNA, the CDR3 is TGTGCCACCAGTGATGCGGGCTTGGGCTGGACAGATACGCAGTATTTT.

This rearrangement joins TRBV11-2 to TRBJ2-2; D uncertain. Germline CDR1 is SGHAT and CDR2 is FQNNGV. CDR3 length: 12 amino acids. Trimming removed 5 bases at V and 4 bases at J, with 5 bases between. The CDR3 DNA sequence: TGTGCCAGCAGCATCCTCACCGGGGAGCTGTTTTTT. It encodes CASSILTGELFF.

This chain joins TRBV7-9 and TRBJ1-2; tentative D call: TRBD1 (6 bases). This CDR3 comprises 14 residues. The germline V gene has CDR1 SEHNR and CDR2 FQNEAQ (reference sequence). V dropped 6 bases and J dropped 6 bases, with 17 bases sitting between them. In DNA, the CDR3 is TGTGCCAGCAGGCCCATAACAGGGTTGGATGGCTACACCTTC. Translated, it gives CASRPITGLDGYTF. Filled out from reference TRBV7-9 and TRBJ1-2, the complete variable domain reads DTGVSQNPRHKITKRGQNVTFRCDPISEHNRLYWYRQTLGQGPEFLTYFQNEAQLEKSRLLSDRFSAERPKGSFSTLEIQRTEQGDSAMYLCASRPITGLDGYTFGSGTRLTVV.

This clone was detected once. This sequence joins TRBV6-5 and TRBJ2-1; 9 nucleotides align to TRBD1. V was clipped by 4 bases and J by 5 bases; unmatched bases: 9. Germline CDR1 and CDR2: MNHEY and SVGAGI. The CDR3 consists of 16 residues. CDR3: CASSLGPGQGDNEQFF. The CDR3, as DNA: TGTGCCAGCAGTTTGGGTCCGGGACAGGGAGACAATGAGCAGTTCTTC.

This clone appeared a few times. The rearrangement joins TRBV19 to TRBJ1-1; 7 nucleotides line up with TRBD1. V lost 7 bases to trimming and J lost 4 bases; unmatched junction nucleotides: 9. The CDR3 contains 14 residues. The germline gives CDR1 LNHDA, CDR2 SQIVND (reference sequence). The CDR3 loop is CASIPGTDLTEAFF. The CDR3, as DNA: TGTGCCAGTATCCCCGGGACAGACCTCACTGAAGCTTTCTTT.

Here the CDR3 reads CASSRTPGLAGDEQFF. Written as DNA, the CDR3 is TGTGCCAGCAGCCGCACCCCGGGACTAGCGGGGGATGAGCAGTTCTTC. The chain carries TRBV6-2 or TRBV6-3 and TRBJ2-1; TRBD2 aligns across 14 bases. Germline CDR1 and CDR2: MNHEY and SVGEGT. Trimming cost V 6 bases and J 8 bases; bases outside gene matches: 9. CDR3 length equals 16 residues.

The chain recombines TRBV3-1 (or the pseudogene TRBV3-2) with TRBJ1-6; D gene uncertain. Germline assignment: CDR1 LGHDT and CDR2 YNNKEL (reference sequence). The V end lost 6 bases, the J end lost 10 bases, and 13 bases lay between the germline ends. CDR3 length: 13 amino acids. In nucleotides, the CDR3 is TGTGCCAGCAGACTGACACTTGACTCACCCCTCCACTTT. Translating it yields CASRLTLDSPLHF.

This clone was recorded once. This chain connects TRBV9 to TRBJ1-6; D gene ambiguous. Germline V gives CDR1 SGDLS, CDR2 YYNGEE. CDR3 length equals 15 residues. Trimming left V 0 bases short and J 4 bases short, with 8 bases between. The CDR3 here is CASSVGGSYNSPLHF. The CDR3 nucleotides read TGTGCCAGCAGCGTAGGCGGGAGTTATAATTCACCCCTCCACTTT.

This chain joins TRBV6-5 and TRBJ1-2; perhaps TRBD1 as D (6 bases). V lost 6 bases, J lost 5 bases, and 10 bases lay in between. The CDR3 runs 12 residues. The germline CDR1 and CDR2 sequences are MNHEY and SVGAGI. For the CDR3, the DNA is TGTGCCAGCAGACGGACAGATTATGGCTACACCTTC. This encodes CASRRTDYGYTF.

The chain links TRBV6-2 or TRBV6-3 to TRBJ2-7, with 12 bases identical to TRBD2. Germline V lookup: CDR1 MNHEY, CDR2 SVGEGT. After removal of 4 bases from V and 3 bases from J, the junction contained 4 bases not matched to a gene. The CDR3 spans 15 residues. Here the CDR3 reads CASSWRLAGVYEQYF. The CDR3 nucleotides are TGTGCCAGCAGTTGGAGACTAGCGGGGGTCTACGAGCAGTACTTC.

V and J are TRBV29-1 and TRBJ2-5, with 9 bases fitting TRBD2. Germline V gives CDR1 SQVTM, CDR2 ANQGSEA. The junction had 7 bases not matched to a gene; V was cut back by 0 bases and J by 2 bases. This CDR3 is 16 amino acids long. The CDR3 sequence is CSVEDGTSGLQETQYF. CDR3 sequence (DNA): TGCAGCGTTGAAGATGGAACTAGCGGGCTACAAGAGACCCAGTACTTC. Filled out from reference TRBV29-1 and TRBJ2-5, the complete variable domain reads SAVISQKPSRDICQRGTSLTIQCQVDSQVTMMFWYRQQPGQSLTLIATANQGSEATYESGFVIDKFPISRPNLTFSTLTVSNMSPEDSSIYLCSVEDGTSGLQETQYFGPGTRLLVL.

The chain links TRBV21-1 to TRBJ1-1; TRBD1, the table's D call, was not compared with the DNA. TRBV21-1 is recorded as a pseudogene. The CDR3 length is 16 residues. In nucleotides, the CDR3 is TGTGCCAGCAGCAAAGAAGGGTCAGGGGTTAACACTGAAGCTTTCTTT. Translated: CASSKEGSGVNTEAFF.

The chain couples TRBV11-2 to TRBJ1-5; D not resolved. This CDR3 region has 15 residues. The germline CDR1 and CDR2 sequences are SGHAT and FQNNGV. The V end lost 0 bases, the J end lost 7 bases, and 13 bases lay between the germline ends. For the CDR3, the DNA is TGTGCCAGCAGCTTAGATCGGGGTAAGCACCAGCCCCAGCATTTT. It encodes CASSLDRGKHQPQHF.